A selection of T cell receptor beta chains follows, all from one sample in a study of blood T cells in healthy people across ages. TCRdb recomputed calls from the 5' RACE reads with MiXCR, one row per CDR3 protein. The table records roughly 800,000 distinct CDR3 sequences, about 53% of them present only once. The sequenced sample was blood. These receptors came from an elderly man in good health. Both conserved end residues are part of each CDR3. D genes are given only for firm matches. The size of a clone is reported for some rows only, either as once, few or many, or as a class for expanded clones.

DNA: TGTGCCAGCAGCTTGTTTTGGATCAACGAGCAGTACTTC; CDR3: CASSLFWINEQYF; D: NA; J: TRBJ2-7; size: NA; V: TRBV5-5; length: 13
DNA: TGTGCCAGCAGCACAGGGGATCGCGAGCAGTACTTC; CDR3: CASSTGDREQYF; D: TRBD1; J: TRBJ2-7; size: NA; V: TRBV27; length: 12
DNA: TGTGCCAGCAGTAGGGCCCAAGCCTACGAGCAGTTCTTC; CDR3: CASSRAQAYEQFF; D: NA; J: TRBJ2-1; size: NA; V: TRBV6-2/TRBV6-3; length: 13
DNA: TGTGCCAGCAGTTCCCGACAGGGGGCCGGCAATCAGCCCCAGCATTTT; CDR3: CASSSRQGAGNQPQHF; D: TRBD1; J: TRBJ1-5; size: NA; V: TRBV28; length: 16
DNA: TGTGCCAGCAGTTCCCATGGCGCGGGGAGACTTGGTGAGACCCAGTACTTC; CDR3: CASSSHGAGRLGETQYF; D: NA; J: TRBJ2-5; size: NA; V: TRBV28; length: 17
DNA: TGCAGTGCCAGTGGGGACTCAGCCTACGAGCAGTACTTC; CDR3: CSASGDSAYEQYF; D: NA; J: TRBJ2-7; size: once; V: TRBV20-1; length: 13
DNA: TGCAGTGCTAGGGGGGGAGGGCGCAATGAGCAGTTCTTC; CDR3: CSARGGGRNEQFF; D: TRBD2; J: TRBJ2-1; size: NA; V: TRBV20-1; length: 13
DNA: TGTGCCAGCAGTTTTTCGCTTCAGCACAGATACGCGTATTTT; CDR3: CASSFSLQHRYAYF; D: NA; J: TRBJ2-3; size: NA; V: TRBV27; length: 14
DNA: TGTGCCAGCAGTTTAGCGCGTCGGGGAGGTCAGCCCCAGCATTTT; CDR3: CASSLARRGGQPQHF; D: NA; J: TRBJ1-5; size: NA; V: TRBV12-3/TRBV12-4; length: 15
DNA: TGTGCCAGCAGCACTCCTTCGGACAGGGGTGGGAACACTGAAGCTTTCTTT; CDR3: CASSTPSDRGGNTEAFF; D: TRBD1; J: TRBJ1-1; size: NA; V: TRBV3-1; length: 17
DNA: TGCAGCGGACAGGCTAGCACAGATACGCAGTATTTT; CDR3: CSGQASTDTQYF; D: TRBD1; J: TRBJ2-3; size: NA; V: TRBV20-1; length: 12
DNA: TGTGCCAGCAGAAGCCTAGCGGGAGTGGGTAATGAGCAGTTCTTC; CDR3: CASRSLAGVGNEQFF; D: TRBD2; J: TRBJ2-1; size: NA; V: TRBV6-2/TRBV6-3; length: 15
DNA: TGTGCCAGCAGTCGGACAGGGAGGGGCAATGAGCAGTTCTTC; CDR3: CASSRTGRGNEQFF; D: NA; J: TRBJ2-1; size: NA; V: TRBV7-2; length: 14
DNA: TGTGCCAGCAGTTTTGGGCTAGCGGGAGGGATTGAGCAGTTCTTC; CDR3: CASSFGLAGGIEQFF; D: TRBD2; J: TRBJ2-1; size: few; V: TRBV12-3/TRBV12-4; length: 15
DNA: TGTGCCAGCAGCTTAGGGTCTTCGGGGGGACCCATGGTAGAGACCCAGTACTTC; CDR3: CASSLGSSGGPMVETQYF; D: TRBD2; J: TRBJ2-5; size: NA; V: TRBV11-2; length: 18
DNA: TGTGCCAGCAGCTCTGGTGGGGCCAACGTCCTGACTTTC; CDR3: CASSSGGANVLTF; D: NA; J: TRBJ2-6; size: few; V: TRBV6-2/TRBV6-3; length: 13
DNA: TGCGCCAGCAGCTTCGATAGCGGGGTTTACAATGAGCAGTTCTTC; CDR3: CASSFDSGVYNEQFF; D: TRBD2; J: TRBJ2-1; size: NA; V: TRBV5-1; length: 15
DNA: TGTGCCAGCAGTTTTAATGCCGGTCGGGCGTACTTC; CDR3: CASSFNAGRAYF; D: NA; J: TRBJ2-4; size: NA; V: TRBV12-3/TRBV12-4; length: 12
DNA: TGTGCCAGCAGTTTGGGGGGGAGGGCCCGGAGAAACTACAATGAGCAGTTCTTC; CDR3: CASSLGGRARRNYNEQFF; D: TRBD2; J: TRBJ2-1; size: NA; V: TRBV12-3/TRBV12-4; length: 18
DNA: TGCAGTGCTAGAGTACAGGGGGCAGTGGCTAATGAAAAACTGTTTTTT; CDR3: CSARVQGAVANEKLFF; D: TRBD1; J: TRBJ1-4; size: NA; V: TRBV20-1; length: 16
DNA: TGCGCCAGCAGCTTGGACGGGAGGGCCTCGAATGAGCAGTTCTTC; CDR3: CASSLDGRASNEQFF; D: TRBD2; J: TRBJ2-1; size: NA; V: TRBV5-1; length: 15
DNA: TGTGCCAGCAGTCACGACGGTTACGAGCAGTACTTC; CDR3: CASSHDGYEQYF; D: NA; J: TRBJ2-7; size: NA; V: TRBV6-6; length: 12
DNA: TGTGCCAGCAGTTCCCGTCCTCCACTAGCGGGGTCGTTGAGGGAGCAGTTCTTC; CDR3: CASSSRPPLAGSLREQFF; D: TRBD2; J: TRBJ2-1; size: once; V: TRBV7-8; length: 18
DNA: TGTGCCACCAGCGGAAAGGGACAGGGTATGTACAATGAGCAGTACTTC; CDR3: CATSGKGQGMYNEQYF; D: TRBD1; J: TRBJ2-7; size: once; V: TRBV24-1; length: 16
DNA: TGTGCCAGCAGTGAAGGGACAGGCTTCAATCAGCCCCAGCATTTT; CDR3: CASSEGTGFNQPQHF; D: TRBD1; J: TRBJ1-5; size: NA; V: TRBV25-1; length: 15
DNA: TGTGCCAGCAGGGGAACAGCTGAATATGGCTACACCTTC; CDR3: CASRGTAEYGYTF; D: NA; J: TRBJ1-2; size: NA; V: TRBV2; length: 13